This record covers a single T cell receptor beta chain. Its specificity is unknown. Here immunoSEQ multiplex PCR was the method, and the copy in TCRdb shows in-frame clones only, minus some. The sample holds almost 9,500 clones, about 90% seen once. The sample is drawn from a study of follicular helper T cells after annual influenza vaccination. The CDR3 runs 16 residues. Germline CDR1 reads SGHRS; CDR2 reads YFSETQ. V shed 0 bases and J 2 bases; nucleotides not matched to a gene: 4. Time point specified: 2015-2016 season, pre-vaccination. General observations from the study: Yearly vaccinations repeatedly recalled conserved clonotypes in ICOS+CD38+ cTfh.

The chain links TRBV5-1 to TRBJ2-3; 9 bases match TRBD1. Sequences were derived from CXCR5+ CD38- circulating T follicular helper cells from blood, sampled on the day of influenza vaccination. Noted subset: circulating Tfh, non-naive CD4+CXCR5+PD-1+ (ICOS+CD38+ or ICOS-CD38-). The sequence came from an adult who received the influenza vaccine. CDR3 sequence: CASSLADRGFTDTQYF. The CDR3 bases are TGCGCCAGCAGCTTGGCGGACAGGGGTTTCACAGATACGCAGTATTTT.